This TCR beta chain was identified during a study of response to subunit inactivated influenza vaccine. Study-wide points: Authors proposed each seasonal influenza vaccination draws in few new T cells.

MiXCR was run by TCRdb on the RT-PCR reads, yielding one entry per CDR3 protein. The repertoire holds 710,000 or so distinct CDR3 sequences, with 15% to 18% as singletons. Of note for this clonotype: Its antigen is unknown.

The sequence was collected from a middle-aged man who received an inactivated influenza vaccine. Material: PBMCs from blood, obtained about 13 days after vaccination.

The CDR3 loop is CASRSGGQDNEQFF. The DNA of the CDR3 is TGTGCCAGCAGGAGCGGGGGGCAAGACAATGAGCAGTTCTTC. The J gene is TRBJ2-1, the V gene TRBV6-2 or TRBV6-3, with TRBD2 identical over 9 bases. The V gene end was trimmed by 6 bases and the J gene end by 5 bases; junction bases not matched to a gene: 5. Germline V gene sequence: CDR1 MNHEY, CDR2 SVGEGT. This CDR3 has 14 residues.